This T cell receptor beta chain is from a study of T-cell memory formation after mild COVID-19. Study summary: Clustering of TCRs was largely donor specific.

5'RACE with constant-segment primers built TCRalpha and TCRbeta cDNA libraries with UMIs. TCRdb called the 5' RACE reads again in MiXCR, with one record for every CDR3 protein. The profile shows about 250,000 distinct CDR3 sequences, roughly 15% of them singletons. Points from the study as a whole: There was a balanced CD4/CD8 profile in clones contracting day 15 to 85, and later expanders leaned CD4+. Researchers report contracting CD4+ clones mostly in CM and EM, with CD8+ clones in EMRA.

For this clonotype: Its antigen is not known.

CDR1 is MNHEY and CDR2 is SMNVEV in the germline V gene (reference sequence). The CDR3 loop spans 15 amino acids. Trimming removed 3 bases from V and 1 base from J, with 11 bases in between. Sequenced material: PBMCs or a T cell subset sorted from them (not recorded which). This chain uses TRBV27 with TRBJ2-3; maybe TRBD2 (5 bases). The receptor was derived from an adult woman who had mild COVID-19 (a few samples of this study predate the infection). Cell type and time point are not known. CDR3 region: CASSFPRTGTDTQYF. CDR3 in DNA: TGTGCCAGCAGTTTCCCACGGACTGGCACAGATACGCAGTATTTT.